The source of this T cell receptor (beta chain) is a study of blood T cell repertoires in COVID-19. The V gene's germline CDR1 is LGHDT and CDR2 YNNKEL (reference sequence). This CDR3 is built from 15 residues. J lost 1 base, V lost 3 bases, and 4 bases had no gene match. Clones were read by immunoSEQ multiplex PCR, and TCRdb kept only the in-frame ones, dropping some. The top ten clones hold 4% to 5% of a sample with roughly 260,000 clones, roughly 82% of them seen once. Sequencing was carried out using peripheral blood. The rearrangement joins TRBV3-1 (or the pseudogene TRBV3-2) to TRBJ2-5, with 8 bases aligning to TRBD1. The source of this sequence is a woman aged 70-85 years with acute or convalescent COVID-19. The CDR3 nucleotides are TGTGCCAGCAGCCAGGACAGGGTTAGCCAAGAGACCCAGTACTTC. Protein product: CASSQDRVSQETQYF.